This record concerns one T cell receptor (beta chain) sequence. The entry originates in a study of cytomegalovirus exposure and HLA in healthy donors. PCR used 60 Vbeta primers and 13 Jbeta primers. The data were produced by immunoSEQ multiplex PCR, yet TCRdb's version contains in-frame clones alone and is incomplete. The profile shows 200,000 or so clones, 82% of them singletons. The CDR3 length is 15 residues. V gave up 1 base and J gave up 8 bases, with 17 bases separating them. The germline CDR1 and CDR2 sequences are SQVTM and ANQGSEA. This chain uses TRBV29-1 with TRBJ1-4; D remains unclear. Sample: PBMCs. This TCR was recovered from a boy younger than 10 in good health and CMV-seronegative. This CDR3 is CSVEAEREGREKLFF. The CDR3 DNA sequence: TGCAGCGTTGAAGCCGAAAGGGAGGGTCGAGAAAAACTGTTTTTT.